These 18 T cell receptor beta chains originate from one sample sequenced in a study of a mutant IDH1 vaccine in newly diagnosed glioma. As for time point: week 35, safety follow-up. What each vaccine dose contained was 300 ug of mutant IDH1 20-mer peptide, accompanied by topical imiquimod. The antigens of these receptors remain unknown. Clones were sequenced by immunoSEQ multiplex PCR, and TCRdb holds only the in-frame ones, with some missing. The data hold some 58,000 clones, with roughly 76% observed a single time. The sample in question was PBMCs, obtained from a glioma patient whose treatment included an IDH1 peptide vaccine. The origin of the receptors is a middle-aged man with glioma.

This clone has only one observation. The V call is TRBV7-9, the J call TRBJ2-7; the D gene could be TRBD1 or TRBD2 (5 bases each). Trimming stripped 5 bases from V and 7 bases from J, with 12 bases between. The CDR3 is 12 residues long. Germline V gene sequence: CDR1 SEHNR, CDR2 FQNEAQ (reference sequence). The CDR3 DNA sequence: TGTGCCAGCAGCACCGACAGAGGGGAGCAGTACTTC. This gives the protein CASSTDRGEQYF.

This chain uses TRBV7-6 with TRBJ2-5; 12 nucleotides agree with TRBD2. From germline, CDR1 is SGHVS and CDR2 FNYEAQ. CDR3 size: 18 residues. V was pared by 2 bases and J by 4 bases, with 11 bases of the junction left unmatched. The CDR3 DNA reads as TGTGCCAGCAGCTTATACGGCAGACTAGCGGGAGAGGGAGAGACCCAGTACTTC. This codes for CASSLYGRLAGEGETQYF. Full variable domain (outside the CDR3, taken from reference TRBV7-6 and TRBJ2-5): GAGVSQSPRYKVTKRGQDVALRCDPISGHVSLYWYRQALGQGPEFLTYFNYEAQQDKSGLPNDRFSAERPEGSISTLTIQRTEQRDSAMYRCASSLYGRLAGEGETQYFGPGTRLLVL.

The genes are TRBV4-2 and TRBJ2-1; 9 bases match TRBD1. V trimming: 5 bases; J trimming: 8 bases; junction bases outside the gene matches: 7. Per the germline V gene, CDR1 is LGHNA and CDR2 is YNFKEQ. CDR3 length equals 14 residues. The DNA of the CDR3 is TGTGCCAGCAGCGTCCGGGACAGGGAGTATGAGCAGTTCTTC. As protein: CASSVRDREYEQFF.

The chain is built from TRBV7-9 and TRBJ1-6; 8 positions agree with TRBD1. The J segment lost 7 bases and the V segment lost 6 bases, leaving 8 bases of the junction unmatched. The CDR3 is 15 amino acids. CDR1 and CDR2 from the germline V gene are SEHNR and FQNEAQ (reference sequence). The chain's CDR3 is CASSRGQGRNSPLHF. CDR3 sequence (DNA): TGTGCCAGCAGTCGTGGACAGGGCCGAAATTCACCCCTCCACTTT.

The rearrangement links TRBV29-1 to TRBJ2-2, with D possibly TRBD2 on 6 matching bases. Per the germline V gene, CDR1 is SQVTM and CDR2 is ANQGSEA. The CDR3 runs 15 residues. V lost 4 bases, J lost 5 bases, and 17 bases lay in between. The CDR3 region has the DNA TGCAGCGTTGTCGGCGACGGGAGTGGGACCGGGGAGCTGTTTTTT. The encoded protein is CSVVGDGSGTGELFF.

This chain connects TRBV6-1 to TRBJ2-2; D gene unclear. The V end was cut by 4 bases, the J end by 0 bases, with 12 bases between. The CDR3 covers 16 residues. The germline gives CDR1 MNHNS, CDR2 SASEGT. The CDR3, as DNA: TGTGCCAGCAGTGCCCTAGGGAATCCGAACACCGGGGAGCTGTTTTTT. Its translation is CASSALGNPNTGELFF.

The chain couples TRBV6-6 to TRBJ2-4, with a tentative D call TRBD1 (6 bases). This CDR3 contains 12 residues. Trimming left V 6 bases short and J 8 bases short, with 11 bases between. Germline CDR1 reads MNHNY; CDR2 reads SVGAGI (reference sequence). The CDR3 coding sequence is TGTGCCAGCAGCCCGAACAGGGACATTCAGTACTTC. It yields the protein CASSPNRDIQYF.

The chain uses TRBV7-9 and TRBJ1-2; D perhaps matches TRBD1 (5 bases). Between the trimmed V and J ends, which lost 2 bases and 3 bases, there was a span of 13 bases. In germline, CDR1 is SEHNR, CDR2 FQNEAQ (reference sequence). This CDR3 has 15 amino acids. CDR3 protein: CASSLNFGAHYGYTF. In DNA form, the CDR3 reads TGTGCCAGCAGCTTAAATTTCGGGGCCCACTATGGCTACACCTTC.

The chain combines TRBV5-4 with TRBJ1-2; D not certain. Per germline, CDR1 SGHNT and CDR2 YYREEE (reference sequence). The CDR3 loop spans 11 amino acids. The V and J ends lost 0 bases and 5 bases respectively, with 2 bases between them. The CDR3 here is CASSLGYGYTF. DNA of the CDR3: TGTGCCAGCAGCTTGGGGTATGGCTACACCTTC.

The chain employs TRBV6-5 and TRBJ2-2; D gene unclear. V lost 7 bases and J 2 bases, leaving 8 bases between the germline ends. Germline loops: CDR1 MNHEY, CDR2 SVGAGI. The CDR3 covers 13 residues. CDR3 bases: TGTGCCAGCACTCCGCACAACACCGGGGAGCTGTTTTTT. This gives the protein CASTPHNTGELFF.

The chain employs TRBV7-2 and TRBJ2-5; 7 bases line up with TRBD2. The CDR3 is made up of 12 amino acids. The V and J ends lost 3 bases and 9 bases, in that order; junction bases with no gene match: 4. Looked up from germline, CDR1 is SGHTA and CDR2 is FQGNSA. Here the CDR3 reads CASSLDSGPQYF. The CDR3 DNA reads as TGTGCCAGCAGCTTGGATAGCGGGCCCCAGTACTTC.

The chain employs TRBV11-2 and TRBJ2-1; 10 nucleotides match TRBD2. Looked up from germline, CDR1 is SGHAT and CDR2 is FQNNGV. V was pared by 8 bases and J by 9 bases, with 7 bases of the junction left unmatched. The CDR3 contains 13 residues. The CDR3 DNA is TGTGCCAGCGCCAGCGGGAGGGCGGGTGAGCAGTTCTTC. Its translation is CASASGRAGEQFF.

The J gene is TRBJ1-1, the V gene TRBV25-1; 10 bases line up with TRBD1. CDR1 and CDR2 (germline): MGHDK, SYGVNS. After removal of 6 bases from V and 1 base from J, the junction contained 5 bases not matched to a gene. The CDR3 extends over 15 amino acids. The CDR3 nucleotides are TGTGCCAGCAGGGGGACAGGGGCCTGGAACACTGAAGCTTTCTTT. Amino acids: CASRGTGAWNTEAFF. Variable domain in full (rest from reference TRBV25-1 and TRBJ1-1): EADIYQTPRYLVIGTGKKITLECSQTMGHDKMYWYQQDPGMELHLIHYSYGVNSTEKGDLSSESTVSRIRTEHFPLTLESARPSHTSQYLCASRGTGAWNTEAFFGQGTRLTVV.

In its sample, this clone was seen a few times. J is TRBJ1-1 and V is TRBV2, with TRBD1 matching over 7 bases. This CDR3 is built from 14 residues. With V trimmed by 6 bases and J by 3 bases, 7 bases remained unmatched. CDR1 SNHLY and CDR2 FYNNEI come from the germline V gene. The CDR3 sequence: CASRRTGIDTEAFF. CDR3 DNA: TGTGCCAGCAGGAGGACAGGCATCGACACTGAAGCTTTCTTT.

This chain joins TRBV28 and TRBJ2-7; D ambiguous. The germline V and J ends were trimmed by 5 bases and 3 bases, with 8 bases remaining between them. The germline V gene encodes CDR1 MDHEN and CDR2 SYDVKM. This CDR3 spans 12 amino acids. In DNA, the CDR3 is TGTGCCAGCAGTCCAAGAATCTACGAGCAGTACTTC. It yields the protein CASSPRIYEQYF.

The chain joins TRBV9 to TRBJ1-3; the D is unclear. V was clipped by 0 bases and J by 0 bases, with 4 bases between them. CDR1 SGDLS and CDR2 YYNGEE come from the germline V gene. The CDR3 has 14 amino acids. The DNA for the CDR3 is TGTGCCAGCAGCGTAGCAGACTCTGGAAACACCATATATTTT. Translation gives CASSVADSGNTIYF.

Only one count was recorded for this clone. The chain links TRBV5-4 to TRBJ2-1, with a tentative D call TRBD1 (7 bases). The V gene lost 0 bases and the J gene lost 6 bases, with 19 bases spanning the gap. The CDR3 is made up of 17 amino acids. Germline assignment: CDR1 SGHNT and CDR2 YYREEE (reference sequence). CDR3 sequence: CASSLGIGQEGVNEQFF. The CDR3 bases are TGTGCCAGCAGCTTGGGTATAGGACAGGAGGGTGTCAATGAGCAGTTCTTC.

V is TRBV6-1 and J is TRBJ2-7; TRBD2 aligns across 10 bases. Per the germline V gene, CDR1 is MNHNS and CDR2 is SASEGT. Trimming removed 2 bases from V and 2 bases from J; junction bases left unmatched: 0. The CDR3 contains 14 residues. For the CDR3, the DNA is TGTGCCAGCAGTGAACTAGCGGGGGCCTACGAGCAGTACTTC. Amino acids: CASSELAGAYEQYF.